This note documents a single T cell receptor beta chain sequence. CDR3 length equals 16 residues. V shed 6 bases, J shed 1 base, and the junction held 8 bases outside the gene matches. Germline V gives CDR1 LGHDT, CDR2 YNNKEL (reference sequence). The method was immunoSEQ multiplex PCR; TCRdb's version includes in-frame clones alone and lacks a portion of them. This sample yields approximately 300,000 clones, of which about 89% are seen a single time; about 2.6% belongs to the top ten. This entry is derived from a study of blood T cell repertoires in COVID-19. The rearrangement joins TRBV3-1 (or the pseudogene TRBV3-2) to TRBJ2-3, with TRBD2 matching 9 bases. Sequencing used PBMCs or T cells enriched from blood (not recorded which). This sequence was found in a woman younger than 30 who had recovered from COVID-19. The CDR3 nucleotides are TGTGCCAGCAGTATTATTAGCGGGGGAGGCACAGATACGCAGTATTTT. It encodes CASSIISGGGTDTQYF.